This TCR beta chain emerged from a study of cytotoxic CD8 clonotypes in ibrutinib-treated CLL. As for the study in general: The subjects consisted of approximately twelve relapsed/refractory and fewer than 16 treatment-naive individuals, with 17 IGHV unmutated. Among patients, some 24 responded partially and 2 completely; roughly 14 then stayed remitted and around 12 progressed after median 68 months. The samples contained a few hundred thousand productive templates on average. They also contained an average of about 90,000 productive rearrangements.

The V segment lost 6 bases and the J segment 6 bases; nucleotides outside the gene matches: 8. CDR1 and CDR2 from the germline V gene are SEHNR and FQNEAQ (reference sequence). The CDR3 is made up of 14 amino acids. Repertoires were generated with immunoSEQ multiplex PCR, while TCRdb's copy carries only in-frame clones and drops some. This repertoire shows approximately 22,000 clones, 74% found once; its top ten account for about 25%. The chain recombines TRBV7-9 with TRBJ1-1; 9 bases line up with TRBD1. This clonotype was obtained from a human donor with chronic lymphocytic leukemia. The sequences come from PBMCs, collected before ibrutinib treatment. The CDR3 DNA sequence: TGTGCCAGCAGTCACCGGGACAGGGTGGCTGAAGCTTTCTTT. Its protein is CASSHRDRVAEAFF.